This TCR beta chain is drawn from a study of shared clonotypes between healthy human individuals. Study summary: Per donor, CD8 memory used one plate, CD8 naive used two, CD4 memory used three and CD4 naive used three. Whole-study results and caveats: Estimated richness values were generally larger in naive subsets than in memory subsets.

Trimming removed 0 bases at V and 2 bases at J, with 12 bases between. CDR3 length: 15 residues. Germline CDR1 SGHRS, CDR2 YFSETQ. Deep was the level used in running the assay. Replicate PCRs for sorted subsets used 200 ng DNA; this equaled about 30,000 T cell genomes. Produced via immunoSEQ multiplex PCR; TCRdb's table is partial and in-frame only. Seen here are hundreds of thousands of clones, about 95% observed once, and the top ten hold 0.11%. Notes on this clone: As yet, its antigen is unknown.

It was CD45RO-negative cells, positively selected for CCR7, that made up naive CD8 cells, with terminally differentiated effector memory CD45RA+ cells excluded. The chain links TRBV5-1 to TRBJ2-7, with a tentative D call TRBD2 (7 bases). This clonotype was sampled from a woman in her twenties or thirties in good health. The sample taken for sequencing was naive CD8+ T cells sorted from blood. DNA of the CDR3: TGCGCCAGCAGCTTGGGGTGGGGGGGCCCCTACGAGCAGTACTTC. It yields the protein CASSLGWGGPYEQYF.